This entry lists 22 T cell receptor beta chains sequenced from one sample in a study of cytomegalovirus exposure and HLA in healthy donors. The PCR used 60 Vbeta and 13 Jbeta primers. Assay: immunoSEQ multiplex PCR; the TCRdb copy retains only in-frame clones and omits some. The sample consists of 80,000 to 130,000 clones, roughly 80% of them appearing once. The sample was PBMCs. These receptor sequences come from a male donor in good health and CMV-seropositive.

Here the CDR3 reads CASSLGASTGRWGEQYF. DNA of the CDR3: TGTGCCAGCAGCTTAGGAGCTAGCACTGGGAGATGGGGCGAGCAGTACTTC. The chain employs TRBV13 and TRBJ2-7; possibly TRBD2 for D (5 bases). Per germline, CDR1 PRHDT and CDR2 FYEKMQ (reference sequence). CDR3 length: 17 amino acids. V was cut by 0 bases and J by 6 bases, with 21 bases left in between.

This sequence joins TRBV19 and TRBJ2-1, with 8 bases matching TRBD2. The CDR3 totals 16 residues. Germline V gene sequence: CDR1 LNHDA, CDR2 SQIVND (reference sequence). V was clipped by 3 bases and J by 7 bases; unmatched bases: 11. The CDR3 loop is CASSMPSAGGRNEQFF. CDR3 bases: TGTGCCAGTAGTATGCCATCTGCGGGGGGCCGGAATGAGCAGTTCTTC.

For the CDR3, the DNA is TGTGCCAGCAGCCAAGACAGACTCTCCCGGCCCCAGCATTTT. Encoded protein: CASSQDRLSRPQHF. The chain employs TRBV4-2 and TRBJ1-5; no clear D gene. Germline CDR1 is LGHNA and CDR2 is YNFKEQ. The CDR3 totals 14 residues. The germline V and J ends were trimmed by 0 bases and 9 bases, with 12 bases remaining between them.

As regards this clone: Other nucleotide sequences from this sample produce the same CDR3. This sequence joins TRBV5-6 and TRBJ1-2; 8 bases align to TRBD1. Per germline, CDR1 SGHDT and CDR2 YYEEEE. The CDR3 loop spans 14 amino acids. V lost 3 bases to trimming and J lost 2 bases; unmatched junction nucleotides: 3. Here the CDR3 DNA reads TGTGCCAGCAGCTCTGGACAGGGCAACTATGGCTACACCTTC. Amino acid sequence: CASSSGQGNYGYTF.

The chain carries TRBV4-3 and TRBJ1-1; D uncertain. Per germline, CDR1 LGHNA and CDR2 YSLEER. V was shortened by 3 bases and J by 6 bases, with 17 bases between the two germline ends. The length of the CDR3 is 15 residues. Here the CDR3 DNA reads TGCGCCAGCAGCCAGGTCCGGGCGGGCGCCGCTGAAGCTTTCTTT. Protein sequence: CASSQVRAGAAEAFF.

The count of this clone is one. V and J are TRBV27 and TRBJ2-7; 7 nucleotides match TRBD1. The J segment lost 5 bases and the V segment lost 5 bases, leaving 3 bases of the junction unmatched. This CDR3 spans 12 amino acids. From germline, CDR1 is MNHEY and CDR2 SMNVEV (reference sequence). CDR3 protein: CASSHRGHEQYF. Written as DNA, the CDR3 is TGTGCCAGCAGTCACAGGGGCCACGAGCAGTACTTC.

V is TRBV6-5 and J is TRBJ2-7; the match to TRBD2 covers 12 bases. V lost 5 bases, J lost 6 bases, and 8 bases stayed unmatched. The germline V gene has CDR1 MNHEY and CDR2 SVGAGI. The CDR3 has 15 amino acids. Here the CDR3 DNA reads TGTGCCAGCAGTCGGGCTAGCGGGGGGGCGGGCGAGCAGTACTTC. Translation: CASSRASGGAGEQYF.

The DNA of the CDR3 is TGTGCCACCAGCAGAGAAGCAAGCTCCTACGAGCAGTACTTC. This translates into CATSREASSYEQYF. V usage is TRBV15 and J usage is TRBJ2-7; no clear D gene. In germline, CDR1 is LNHNV, CDR2 YYDKDF (reference sequence). The CDR3 has 14 amino acids. V was pared by 0 bases and J by 0 bases, with 6 bases between.

The CDR3 DNA reads TGTGCCTGGAGAGGGTGGGGCAGGGCTTATGATACGCAGTATTTT. Residues: CAWRGWGRAYDTQYF. The gene calls are TRBV30 and TRBJ2-3; maybe TRBD1 (5 bases). This CDR3 has 15 residues. The germline gives CDR1 GTSNPN, CDR2 SVGIG (reference sequence). V lost 3 bases, J lost 6 bases, and 19 bases lay in between. The full variable domain, in which reference TRBV30 and TRBJ2-3 provide the parts outside the CDR3, is SQTIHQWPATLVQPVGSPLSLECTVEGTSNPNLYWYRQAAGRGLQLLFYSVGIGQISSEVPQNLSASRPQDRQFILSSKKLLLSDSGFYLCAWRGWGRAYDTQYFGPGTRLTVL.

This clone came up a few times. At one of its ends the junction is not consistent with the germline gene, which may arise from a read error. The rearrangement uses TRBV7-2 and TRBJ2-7; a weak D match, TRBD1 (7 bases). The CDR3 has 12 residues. Germline lookup yields CDR1 SGHTA and CDR2 FQGNSA. In nucleotides, the CDR3 is TGTGCCAGCAGCTTAATAGGGGCAGGGGGGCACTTC. Protein product: CASSLIGAGGHF.

The V and J genes are TRBV7-2 and TRBJ1-5; D call uncertain. Germline CDR1 is SGHTA and CDR2 is FQGNSA. The CDR3 is 15 residues long. Deletions cut 5 bases from V and 2 bases from J, with 13 bases between. The CDR3 region is CASSQAGLGNQPQHF. The CDR3 DNA sequence: TGTGCCAGCAGCCAAGCGGGGTTGGGCAATCAGCCCCAGCATTTT.

The J gene is TRBJ1-2, the V gene TRBV2; D possibly corresponds to TRBD1 (5 bases). The CDR3 sequence is 12 residues long. Trimming pared 6 bases from V and 4 bases from J, leaving 9 bases between. Germline values: CDR1 SNHLY, CDR2 FYNNEI. The CDR3 DNA reads as TGTGCCAGCAGAGACGACAGCTATGGCTACACCTTC. This codes for CASRDDSYGYTF.

The gene calls are TRBV15 and TRBJ1-5, with a tentative D call TRBD1 (5 bases). V gave up 0 bases and J gave up 5 bases, with 11 bases separating them. Germline-derived CDR1 and CDR2 are LNHNV and YYDKDF (reference sequence). The length of the CDR3 is 15 residues. CDR3 sequence (DNA): TGTGCCACCAGCAGAGAAAGGCAGGGCCATCAGCCCCAGCATTTT. It is translated as CATSRERQGHQPQHF. Supplemented by reference TRBV15 and TRBJ1-5, the full variable domain reads DAMVIQNPRYQVTQFGKPVTLSCSQTLNHNVMYWYQQKSSQAPKLLFHYYDKDFNNEADTPDNFQSRRPNTSFCFLDIRSPGLGDTAMYLCATSRERQGHQPQHFGDGTRLSIL.

The chain links TRBV4-3 to TRBJ1-5; D gene ambiguous. CDR1 LGHNA and CDR2 YSLEER come from the germline V gene. The CDR3 runs to 15 residues. V lost 8 bases and J lost 0, with 14 bases in between. The CDR3 nucleotides read TGCGCCAGCGGCGTTACAGCCGATAGCAATCAGCCCCAGCATTTT. Translation: CASGVTADSNQPQHF.

For this clone: Distinct nucleotide sequences in the sample also encode this CDR3. The genes are TRBV5-1 and TRBJ1-2; 10 bases agree with TRBD1. The CDR3 loop spans 15 amino acids. V dropped 0 bases and J dropped 3; count of bases not matched to a gene: 2. Germline CDR1 is SGHRS and CDR2 is YFSETQ. CDR3 residues: CASSLVGQGDYGYTF. CDR3 nucleotide sequence: TGCGCCAGCAGCTTGGTTGGACAGGGGGACTATGGCTACACCTTC.

This clone has more than one count but fewer than ten. The chain employs TRBV28 and TRBJ1-5, with D possibly matching TRBD1 (5 bases). The CDR3 has 15 amino acids. Germline CDR1 MDHEN, CDR2 SYDVKM. The V end lost 1 base, the J end lost 7 bases, and 14 bases lay between the germline ends. Here the CDR3 reads CASSLLEGAGQPQHF. Written as DNA, the CDR3 is TGTGCCAGCAGTTTATTGGAAGGGGCAGGGCAGCCCCAGCATTTT. Filled out from reference TRBV28 and TRBJ1-5, the complete variable domain reads DVKVTQSSRYLVKRTGEKVFLECVQDMDHENMFWYRQDPGLGLRLIYFSYDVKMKEKGDIPEGYSVSREKKERFSLILESASTNQTSMYLCASSLLEGAGQPQHFGDGTRLSIL.

With regard to this clone: Other DNA sequences of this sample code for an identical CDR3. V usage is TRBV11-3 and J usage is TRBJ2-3, with D hard to call. The germline V and J ends were trimmed by 1 base and 1 base, with 6 bases remaining between them. The germline V gene has CDR1 SGHNT and CDR2 YENEEA. This CDR3 contains 14 residues. For the CDR3, the DNA is TGTGCCAGCAGCTTAGGGTCGGGCACAGATACGCAGTATTTT. This translates into CASSLGSGTDTQYF.

This chain links TRBV19 with TRBJ2-7, with D maybe TRBD1 (6 bases). Trimming removed 5 bases at V and 1 base at J, with 12 bases between. This CDR3 spans 14 amino acids. The germline V gene encodes CDR1 LNHDA and CDR2 SQIVND (reference sequence). The CDR3 loop reads CASSPLTGSYEQYF. The CDR3 DNA sequence: TGTGCCAGTAGTCCCCTGACAGGTTCCTACGAGCAGTACTTC. Full variable domain (missing parts from reference TRBV19 and TRBJ2-7): DGGITQSPKYLFRKEGQNVTLSCEQNLNHDAMYWYRQDPGQGLRLIYYSQIVNDFQKGDIAEGYSVSREKKESFPLTVTSAQKNPTAFYLCASSPLTGSYEQYFGPGTRLTVT.

The gene calls are TRBV10-3 and TRBJ2-7; no clear D gene. This CDR3 has 12 amino acids. The germline V and J ends were trimmed by 11 bases and 0 bases, with 11 bases remaining between them. Germline values: CDR1 ENHRY, CDR2 SYGVKD. The DNA for the CDR3 is TGTGCCCACGCGACAAACTCCTACGAGCAGTACTTC. Translating gives CAHATNSYEQYF.

J is TRBJ1-4 and V is TRBV4-1, with D possibly TRBD1 on 5 matching bases. Germline CDR1 reads MGHRA; CDR2 reads YSYEKL. Trimming took 1 base from V and 4 from J, leaving 16 bases between them. The CDR3 consists of 17 residues. The CDR3 bases are TGCGCCAGCAGCCAAGGTTGGGGGGAGACGGGTAATGAAAAACTGTTTTTT. Protein sequence: CASSQGWGETGNEKLFF.

This chain uses TRBV28 with TRBJ1-4, with TRBD1 as a possible D gene (6 bases). Trimming stripped 10 bases from V and 8 bases from J, with 17 bases between. Germline values: CDR1 MDHEN, CDR2 SYDVKM. The CDR3 is 13 amino acids. DNA for the CDR3: TGTGCCACGTGGGGCAGGGGTTGGGAAAAACTGTTTTTT. Protein: CATWGRGWEKLFF.

The rearrangement joins TRBV4-1 to TRBJ2-3, with TRBD1 identical over 9 bases. The junction had 11 bases not matched to a gene; V was cut back by 1 base and J by 12 bases. Germline-derived CDR1 and CDR2 are MGHRA and YSYEKL. This CDR3 is built from 15 residues. In DNA, the CDR3 is TGCGCCAGCAGCCAAGTCCCCCGAAACAGGGGGCTACAGTATTTT. Its protein is CASSQVPRNRGLQYF.